This T cell receptor beta chain was recorded in a study of T-cell reconstitution after alpha-beta-depleted transplantation in children. Overall study findings and caveats: Surviving recipient T cells and thymic progenitors produced the high day-60 TCRbeta diversity seen in some patients. Reportedly, roughly two months post-transplant, alpha-beta T cells arose from several hundred expanded graft clones.

This sample's TCRbeta library carried unique molecular identifier barcodes. TCRdb fed the PCR reads into MiXCR, producing one record per CDR3 protein. The sample lists 700,000 to 950,000 distinct CDR3 sequences, less than 20% occurring once. A word on this clonotype: Its target is unknown.

Germline-derived CDR1 and CDR2 are SGHTA and FQGNSA. Trimming at V came to 5 bases and at J to 4 bases, leaving 8 bases not matched to a gene. The CDR3 spans 15 residues. The sequence derives from a male patient under 18 who had a stem cell transplant for acute lymphoblastic leukemia, so the T cells may come from the graft donor. The source material was PBMCs, mostly from graft donor cells, sampled 360 days after TCRalphabeta/CD19-depleted stem cell transplant. The V and J genes are TRBV7-2 and TRBJ2-7; 10 bases agree with TRBD1. CDR3 DNA: TGTGCCAGCAGCGGGGTCGGGACAGGGGTTTACGAGCAGTACTTC. Protein: CASSGVGTGVYEQYF.